This T cell receptor beta chain was obtained from a study of patients and donors after allogeneic stem cell transplantation. Via MiXCR, TCRdb re-called the RT-PCR reads, giving one row per CDR3 protein. Of fewer than 200,000 distinct CDR3 sequences in the sample, about 32% were seen once. V lost 3 bases to trimming and J lost 6 bases, with 10 bases between them. The CDR3 runs to 13 residues. CDR1 SEHNR and CDR2 FQNEAQ come from the germline V gene (reference sequence). The rearrangement links TRBV7-9 to TRBJ2-3; maybe TRBD1 (5 bases). What was sequenced was blood, either unsorted or a sorted T cell fraction (not recorded which). This clonotype originated in a human donor who was either an allogeneic HSCT recipient or a stem cell or donor lymphocyte infusion donor (not recorded which). It is not recorded whose cells these are; they may come from a transplant donor. CDR3 region: CASSFLGVDTQYF. The CDR3 bases are TGTGCCAGCAGCTTTTTAGGGGTCGATACGCAGTATTTT.